This T cell receptor beta chain was recorded in a study of shared clonotypes between healthy human individuals. General study points: Non-shared clonotypes had lower generation probabilities than those shared by all four donors.

As concerns this clone: Its specificity is not known.

Generated by immunoSEQ multiplex PCR, the TCRdb table keeps only in-frame clones and is missing some. The sample carries more than 2,000,000 clones, over 85% recorded once. Germline CDR1 MNHNS, CDR2 SASEGT. The CDR3 runs 12 residues. Trimming took 6 bases from V and 10 from J; bases not matched to a gene: 3. Sequencing was done on a sample of naive CD4+ T cells sorted from blood. Described subset: CD45RA+ positively selected. The receptor's source is a man aged 18 to 35 in good health. This chain joins TRBV6-1 and TRBJ1-6; 7 bases map to TRBD1. In DNA form, the CDR3 reads TGTGCCAGCAGGTGGACAGGATCACCCCTCCACTTT. Its translation: CASRWTGSPLHF.